This T cell receptor beta chain was captured by sequencing in a study of blood T cell repertoires in COVID-19. Study summary: Sites across the United States, Italy and Spain contributed samples from acute and convalescent COVID-19. PBMCs, B-cell-depleted T cells, or T cells were the source of the cDNA or gDNA that made up the material.

Original methodology: Amplification with reference gene primers provided the estimates of nucleated cell counts. Clones were sequenced by immunoSEQ multiplex PCR, and TCRdb holds only the in-frame ones, with some missing. D and trimming were read from the DNA, whereas the V and J calls and clone size are those reported in that table. This sample has about 75,000 clones; roughly 90% occur once, and the top ten carry 2.5%. Sequencing was carried out using peripheral blood. This TCR was sampled from a human donor in a cohort sampled during active COVID-19.

As DNA, the CDR3 is TGTGCCAGCAGCAAGGACAGGGTATTTGATACGCAGTATTTT. Its translation: CASSKDRVFDTQYF. The V and J genes are TRBV7-3 and TRBJ2-3; 8 nucleotides align to TRBD1. CDR1 is SGHTA, CDR2 FQGTGA, per germline. The CDR3 covers 14 residues. V gave up 5 bases and J gave up 6 bases; unmatched junction bases: 7.